The present T cell receptor beta chain was sequenced within a study of identical twins. Study results and limitations: Insertion counts were lower in abundant cord blood beta clonotypes, a trend that memory repertoires did not show.

MiXCR, applied by TCRdb to the 5' RACE reads, yields one record per CDR3 protein. The table lists some 1,600,000 distinct CDR3 sequences, about 30% of them singletons. Worth noting for this clonotype: Antigen unknown.

Germline V gene lookup returns CDR1 ENHRY and CDR2 SYGVKD. CDR3 size: 14 residues. Trimming cost V 3 bases and J 2 bases, with 11 bases left between them. Material for sequencing was cord blood. The clonotype was recovered from a newborn girl in good health. The J gene is TRBJ2-7, the V gene TRBV10-3; no clear D. The CDR3 sequence: CAISEVGIAYEQYF. In DNA form, the CDR3 reads TGTGCCATCAGTGAAGTGGGCATAGCCTACGAGCAGTACTTC.